This T cell receptor beta chain is from a study of blood T cells in healthy people across ages. Broader study findings: TCR beta diversity tracked closely with naive T cell percentage.

About this clonotype: Its antigen is still unknown.

With V trimmed by 7 bases and J by 5 bases, 11 bases remained unmatched. The CDR3 is made up of 15 amino acids. Germline CDR1 and CDR2: MDHEN and SYDVKM. A J-beta primer mix and a sample-barcoded 5' primer were used in a second PCR of about 7 to 12 cycles. Every cDNA molecule bore a tag from a template-switch adaptor containing 12 random nucleotides. In TCRdb, the 5' RACE reads were re-called with MiXCR into one record per CDR3 protein. The sample lists about 1.6 million distinct CDR3 sequences; about 31% were seen once. The source is a woman in her 30s in good health. Sequenced material: blood. The chain is built from TRBV28 and TRBJ2-3, with 8 bases lining up with TRBD2. The CDR3 nucleotides are TGTGCCAGCATCAGAGGGTGGAGCGGGGGAGATACGCAGTATTTT. Translating it yields CASIRGWSGGDTQYF.